The TCR beta chain under discussion was sequenced for a study of neurological immune-mediated disorders. Overall study results and limits: HTLV-1-associated myelopathy had the most TCR clonal expansion, while multiple sclerosis had the least, a level that fell below healthy controls. One related-CDR3 cluster, found by phylogenetic grouping, held repertoires of 18 of 34 multiple sclerosis patients and is a possible signature.

This clonotype came up many times. As yet, its antigen is unknown. Using its own MiXCR run on the 5' RACE reads, TCRdb lists one record per CDR3 protein. The table lists about 70,000 distinct CDR3 sequences, approximately 5% of them singletons, with roughly 2% in the top ten. V trimming: 0 bases; J trimming: 1 base; junction bases outside the gene matches: 4. In germline, CDR1 is MGHRA, CDR2 YSYEKL. The CDR3 is made up of 18 amino acids. The clonotype originates from a woman aged 70-85 years with multiple sclerosis. The sequenced sample was PBMCs. The chain is built from TRBV4-1 and TRBJ1-6, with 9 bases lining up with TRBD1. CDR3 nucleotides: TGCGCCAGCAGCCAAGATTTACAGGGGGCTTCCTATAATTCACCCCTCCACTTT. It specifies CASSQDLQGASYNSPLHF.